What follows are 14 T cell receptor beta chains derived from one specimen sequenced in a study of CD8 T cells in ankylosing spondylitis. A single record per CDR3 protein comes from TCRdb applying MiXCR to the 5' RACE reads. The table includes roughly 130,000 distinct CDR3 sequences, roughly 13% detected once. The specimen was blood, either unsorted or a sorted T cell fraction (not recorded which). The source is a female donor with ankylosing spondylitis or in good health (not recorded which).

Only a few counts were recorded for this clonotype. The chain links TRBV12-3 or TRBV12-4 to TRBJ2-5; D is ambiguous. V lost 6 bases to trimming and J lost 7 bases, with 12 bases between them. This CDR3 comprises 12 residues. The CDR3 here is CASSPVGLTQYF. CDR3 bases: TGTGCCAGCAGCCCTGTGGGGTTGACCCAGTACTTC.

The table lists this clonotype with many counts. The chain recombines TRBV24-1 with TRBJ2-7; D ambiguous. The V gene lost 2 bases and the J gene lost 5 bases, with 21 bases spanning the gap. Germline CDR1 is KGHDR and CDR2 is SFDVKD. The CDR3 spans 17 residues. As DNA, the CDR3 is TGTGCCACCAGTGATTCCCCCGGGTGGAGAACTGTCCACGAGCAGTACTTC. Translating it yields CATSDSPGWRTVHEQYF.

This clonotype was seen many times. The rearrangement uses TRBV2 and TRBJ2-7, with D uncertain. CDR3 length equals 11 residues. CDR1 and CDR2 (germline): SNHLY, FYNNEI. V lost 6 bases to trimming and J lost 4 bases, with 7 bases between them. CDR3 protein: CASSTGYEQYF. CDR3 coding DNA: TGTGCCAGCAGCACCGGGTACGAGCAGTACTTC. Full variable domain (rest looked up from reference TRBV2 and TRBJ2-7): EPEVTQTPSHQVTQMGQEVILRCVPISNHLYFYWYRQILGQKVEFLVSFYNNEISEKSEIFDDQFSVERPDGSNFTLKIRSTKLEDSAMYFCASSTGYEQYFGPGTRLTVT.

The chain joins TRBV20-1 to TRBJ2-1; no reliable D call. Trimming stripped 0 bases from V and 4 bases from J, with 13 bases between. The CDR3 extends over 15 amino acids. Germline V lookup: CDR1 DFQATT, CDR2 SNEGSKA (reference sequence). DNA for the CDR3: TGCAGTGCTAGAGATCTGCAGAGATCGTACAATGAGCAGTTCTTC. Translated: CSARDLQRSYNEQFF.

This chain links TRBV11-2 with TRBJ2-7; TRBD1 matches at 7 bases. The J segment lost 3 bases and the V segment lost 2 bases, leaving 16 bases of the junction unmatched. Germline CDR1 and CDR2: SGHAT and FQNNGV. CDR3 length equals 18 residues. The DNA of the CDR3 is TGTGCCAGCAGCTTAAGGGCTGGGGGACAGAGCCAACACTACGAGCAGTACTTC. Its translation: CASSLRAGGQSQHYEQYF.

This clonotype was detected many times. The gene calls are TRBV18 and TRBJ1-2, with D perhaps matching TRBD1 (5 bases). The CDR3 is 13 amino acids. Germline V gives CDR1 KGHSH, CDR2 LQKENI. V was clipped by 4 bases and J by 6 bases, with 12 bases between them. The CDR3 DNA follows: TGTGCCAGCTCACGCAATCAGGGCGATGGCTACACCTTC. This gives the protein CASSRNQGDGYTF.

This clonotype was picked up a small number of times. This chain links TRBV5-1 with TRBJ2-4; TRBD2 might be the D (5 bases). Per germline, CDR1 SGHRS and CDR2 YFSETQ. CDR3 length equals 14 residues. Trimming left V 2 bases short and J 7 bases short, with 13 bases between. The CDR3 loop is CASSFSVGENIQYF. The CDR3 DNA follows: TGCGCCAGCAGCTTTAGCGTTGGGGAGAACATTCAGTACTTC.

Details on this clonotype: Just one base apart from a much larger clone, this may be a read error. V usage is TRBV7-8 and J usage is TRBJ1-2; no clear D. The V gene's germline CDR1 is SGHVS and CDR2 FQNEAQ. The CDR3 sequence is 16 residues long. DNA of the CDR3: TGTGCCAGCAGCTTAGCGCAATGGGCGGTAAACTATGACTACACCTTC. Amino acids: CASSLAQWAVNYDYTF.

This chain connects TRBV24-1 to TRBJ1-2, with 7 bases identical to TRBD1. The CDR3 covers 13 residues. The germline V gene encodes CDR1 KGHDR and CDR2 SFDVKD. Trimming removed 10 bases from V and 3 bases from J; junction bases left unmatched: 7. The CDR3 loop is CATSIGTDYGYTF. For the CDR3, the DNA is TGTGCCACTTCGATCGGGACAGACTATGGCTACACCTTC.

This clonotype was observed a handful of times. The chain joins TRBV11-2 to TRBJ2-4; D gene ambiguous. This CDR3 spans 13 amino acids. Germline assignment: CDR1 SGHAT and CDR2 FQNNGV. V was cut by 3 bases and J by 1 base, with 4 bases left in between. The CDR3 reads CASSFMAKNIQYF. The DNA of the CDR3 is TGTGCCAGCAGCTTCATGGCCAAAAACATTCAGTACTTC.

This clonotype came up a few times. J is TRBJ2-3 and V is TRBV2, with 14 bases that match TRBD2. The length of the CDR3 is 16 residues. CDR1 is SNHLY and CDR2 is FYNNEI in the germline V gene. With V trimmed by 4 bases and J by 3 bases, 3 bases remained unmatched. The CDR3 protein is CASSVRTSGRTDTQYF. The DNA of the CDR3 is TGTGCCAGCAGTGTCCGGACTAGCGGGAGGACAGATACGCAGTATTTT.

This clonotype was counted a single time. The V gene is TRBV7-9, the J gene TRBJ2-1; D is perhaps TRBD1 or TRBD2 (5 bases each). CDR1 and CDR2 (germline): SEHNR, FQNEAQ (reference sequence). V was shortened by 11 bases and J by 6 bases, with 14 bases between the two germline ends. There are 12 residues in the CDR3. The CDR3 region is CAGREGLNEQFF. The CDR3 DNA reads TGTGCCGGCCGAGAGGGGCTCAATGAGCAGTTCTTC.

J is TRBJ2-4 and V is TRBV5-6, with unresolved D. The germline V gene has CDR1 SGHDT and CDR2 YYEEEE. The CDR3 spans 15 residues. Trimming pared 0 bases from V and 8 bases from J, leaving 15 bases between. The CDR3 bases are TGTGCCAGCAGCTTGGATGGCCCTGGGGTAGACATTCAGTACTTC. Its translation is CASSLDGPGVDIQYF.

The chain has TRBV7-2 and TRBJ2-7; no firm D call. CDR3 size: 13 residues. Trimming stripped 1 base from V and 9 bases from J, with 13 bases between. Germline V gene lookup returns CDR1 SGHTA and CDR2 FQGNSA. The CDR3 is CASSLVGSTGQYF. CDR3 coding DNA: TGTGCCAGCAGCTTAGTGGGATCTACCGGGCAGTACTTC.